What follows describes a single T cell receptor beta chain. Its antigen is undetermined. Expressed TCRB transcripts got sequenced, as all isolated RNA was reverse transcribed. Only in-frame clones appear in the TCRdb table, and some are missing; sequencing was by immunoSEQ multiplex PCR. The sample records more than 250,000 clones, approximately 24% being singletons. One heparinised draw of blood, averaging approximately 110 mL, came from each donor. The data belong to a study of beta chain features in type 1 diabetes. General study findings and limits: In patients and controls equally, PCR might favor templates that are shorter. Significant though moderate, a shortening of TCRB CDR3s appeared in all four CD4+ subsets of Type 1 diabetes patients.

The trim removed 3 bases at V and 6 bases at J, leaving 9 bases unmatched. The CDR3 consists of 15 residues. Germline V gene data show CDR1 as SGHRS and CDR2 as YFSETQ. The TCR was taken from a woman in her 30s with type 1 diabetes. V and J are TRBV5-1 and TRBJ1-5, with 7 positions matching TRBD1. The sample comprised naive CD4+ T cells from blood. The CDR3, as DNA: TGCGCCAGCAGCTCGGGACAGCCGGGCCTTCAGCCCCAGCATTTT. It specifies CASSSGQPGLQPQHF.